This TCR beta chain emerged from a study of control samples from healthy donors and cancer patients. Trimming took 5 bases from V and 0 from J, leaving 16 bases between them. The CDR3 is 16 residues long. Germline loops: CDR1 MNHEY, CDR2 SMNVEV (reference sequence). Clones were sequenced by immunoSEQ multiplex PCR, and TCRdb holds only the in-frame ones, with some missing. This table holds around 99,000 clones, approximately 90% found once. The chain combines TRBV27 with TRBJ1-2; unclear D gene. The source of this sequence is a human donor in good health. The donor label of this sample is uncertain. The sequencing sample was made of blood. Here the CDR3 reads CASSDAGSQTNYGYTF. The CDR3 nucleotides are TGTGCCAGCAGTGATGCGGGTTCCCAAACTAACTATGGCTACACCTTC.